These 9 T cell receptor beta chains share one sample of origin, sequenced in a study of blood T cell repertoires in COVID-19. Using immunoSEQ multiplex PCR, the repertoire was profiled, and TCRdb retains in-frame clones only, with some absent. The data contain roughly 100,000 clones, about 90% of them singletons. Sequencing used peripheral blood. The origin of the receptors is a human donor in a cohort sampled during active COVID-19.

The rearrangement links TRBV7-9 to TRBJ2-1; weak D call: TRBD2 (5 bases). Trimming left V 0 bases short and J 3 bases short, with 9 bases between. The CDR3 loop spans 15 amino acids. Germline V gives CDR1 SEHNR, CDR2 FQNEAQ (reference sequence). CDR3 sequence (DNA): TGTGCCAGCAGCTTAGCGAGCGGCCTCTACAATGAGCAGTTCTTC. This sequence encodes CASSLASGLYNEQFF. Using reference TRBV7-9 and TRBJ2-1 for the parts outside the CDR3, the full variable domain is DTGVSQNPRHKITKRGQNVTFRCDPISEHNRLYWYRQTLGQGPEFLTYFQNEAQLEKSRLLSDRFSAERPKGSFSTLEIQRTEQGDSAMYLCASSLASGLYNEQFFGPGTRLTVL.

The gene calls are TRBV4-2 and TRBJ1-1, with TRBD1 matching over 7 bases. Looked up from germline, CDR1 is LGHNA and CDR2 is YNFKEQ. This CDR3 is 15 amino acids long. J lost 1 base, V lost 2 bases, and 4 bases had no gene match. The CDR3 DNA is TGTGCCAGCAGCCAACGCCGGGACAGGAACACTGAAGCTTTCTTT. Translating it yields CASSQRRDRNTEAFF.

The chain is built from TRBV27 and TRBJ1-6; D is ambiguous. The CDR3 is made up of 14 amino acids. The V end was cut by 2 bases, the J end by 7 bases, with 9 bases between. Germline lookup yields CDR1 MNHEY and CDR2 SMNVEV (reference sequence). CDR3 in amino acids: CASSLGTENSPLHF. In DNA, the CDR3 is TGTGCCAGCAGTTTAGGAACAGAAAATTCACCCCTCCACTTT.

The chain links TRBV7-6 to TRBJ2-7, with a weak D call TRBD2 (7 bases). V was trimmed by 0 bases and J by 6 bases, leaving 15 bases between them. The germline CDR1 and CDR2 sequences are SGHVS and FNYEAQ. The CDR3 loop spans 15 amino acids. Written as DNA, the CDR3 is TGTGCCAGCAGCTTAGCGGGGGGGCCGGGCGGCGAGCAGTACTTC. Amino acid sequence: CASSLAGGPGGEQYF.

This clone has a handful of counts. V and J are TRBV6-4 and TRBJ1-5, with D tentatively TRBD1 (6 bases). V was cut by 2 bases and J by 1 base, with 12 bases left in between. CDR1 MRHNA and CDR2 SNTAGT come from the germline V gene. The CDR3 has 16 amino acids. The CDR3 nucleotides are TGTGCCAGCAGTGACCCCGGACAGTTGAGCAATCAGCCCCAGCATTTT. Protein sequence: CASSDPGQLSNQPQHF.

This clone was seen just once. This rearrangement joins TRBV11-2 to TRBJ1-1, with 8 bases fitting TRBD1. J lost 6 bases, V lost 3 bases, and 15 bases had no gene match. This CDR3 is built from 17 residues. Germline V lookup: CDR1 SGHAT, CDR2 FQNNGV. CDR3 in DNA: TGTGCCAGCAGCTTTAAATTCGCAGGGGGCAGGACGGCTGAAGCTTTCTTT. As protein: CASSFKFAGGRTAEAFF.

The genes are TRBV28 and TRBJ2-2; D is possibly TRBD2 (5 bases). CDR3 length: 14 residues. V lost 6 bases and J lost 0, with 8 bases in between. CDR1 is MDHEN, CDR2 SYDVKM, per germline. CDR3 region: CASRKLANTGELFF. In DNA, the CDR3 is TGTGCCAGCAGGAAACTAGCGAACACCGGGGAGCTGTTTTTT.

The J gene is TRBJ2-3, the V gene TRBV19, with 9 nucleotides matching TRBD2. From germline, CDR1 is LNHDA and CDR2 SQIVND (reference sequence). This CDR3 is built from 18 residues. The V and J ends lost 2 bases and 2 bases, in that order; junction bases with no gene match: 11. CDR3 nucleotides: TGTGCCAGTAGTATAAATCTAATGACTAGCGGAATCACAGATACGCAGTATTTT. It specifies CASSINLMTSGITDTQYF.

The chain joins TRBV28 to TRBJ1-5, with D possibly matching TRBD1 (5 bases). Trimming shortened V by 1 base and J by 7 bases, and 11 bases separated the two germline ends. Germline V gene sequence: CDR1 MDHEN, CDR2 SYDVKM. The CDR3 totals 14 residues. The chain's CDR3 is CASSLYWGGQPQHF. Written as DNA, the CDR3 is TGTGCCAGCAGTTTATACTGGGGGGGACAGCCCCAGCATTTT. The full variable domain, rest sourced from reference TRBV28 and TRBJ1-5, is DVKVTQSSRYLVKRTGEKVFLECVQDMDHENMFWYRQDPGLGLRLIYFSYDVKMKEKGDIPEGYSVSREKKERFSLILESASTNQTSMYLCASSLYWGGQPQHFGDGTRLSIL.